These T cell receptor beta chains were read from a single sample in a study of CD8 T cells in ankylosing spondylitis. MiXCR, applied by TCRdb to the 5' RACE reads, yields one record per CDR3 protein. The sample carries a few hundred thousand distinct CDR3 sequences, less than 25% recorded once. Sequencing was carried out using blood, either unsorted or a sorted T cell fraction (not recorded which). The source is a female donor with ankylosing spondylitis or in good health (not recorded which). Both conserved end residues are part of each CDR3. D genes are given only for firm matches. Only part of the rows carry a size: once, few, many, or a class if the clone is expanded.

v_call: TRBV7-2
clone_size: many
j_call: TRBJ2-7
d_call: TRBD2
cdr3_aa: CASSLAWLAGETQYF
cdr3_nt: TGTGCCAGCAGCTTAGCGTGGCTAGCGGGAGAGACGCAGTACTTC

v_call: TRBV5-6
clone_size: .
j_call: TRBJ2-7
d_call: .
cdr3_aa: CASSLPGHSYEQYF
cdr3_nt: TGTGCCAGCAGCTTGCCGGGACACTCCTACGAGCAGTACTTC

v_call: TRBV12-3/TRBV12-4
clone_size: medium-sized
j_call: TRBJ2-1
d_call: TRBD2
cdr3_aa: CASSPIAGGGEQFF
cdr3_nt: TGTGCCAGCAGCCCGATAGCGGGAGGAGGAGAGCAGTTCTTC

v_call: TRBV20-1
clone_size: few
j_call: TRBJ2-7
d_call: TRBD2
cdr3_aa: CSAGLAGVEQYF
cdr3_nt: TGCAGTGCGGGACTAGCGGGAGTAGAGCAGTACTTC

v_call: TRBV4-3
clone_size: once
j_call: TRBJ2-1
d_call: TRBD2
cdr3_aa: CASSQGEGGPYNEQFF
cdr3_nt: TGCGCCAGCAGCCAAGGGGAGGGAGGGCCTTACAATGAGCAGTTCTTC

v_call: TRBV5-1
clone_size: .
j_call: TRBJ2-5
d_call: .
cdr3_aa: CASSSDSRGETQYF
cdr3_nt: TGCGCCAGCAGCTCCGACAGCCGCGGAGAGACCCAGTACTTC

v_call: TRBV27
clone_size: .
j_call: TRBJ2-3
d_call: TRBD2
cdr3_aa: CASSLYGRADTQYF
cdr3_nt: TGTGCCAGCAGTTTATACGGGAGGGCCGACACGCAGTATTTT

v_call: TRBV2
clone_size: .
j_call: TRBJ2-7
d_call: .
cdr3_aa: CASSSPGYRRTYEQYF
cdr3_nt: TGTGCCAGCAGTTCTCCCGGGTACAGGCGAACCTACGAGCAGTACTTC

v_call: TRBV4-2
clone_size: few
j_call: TRBJ1-3
d_call: .
cdr3_aa: CASSQDRATFSGNTIYF
cdr3_nt: TGTGCCAGCAGCCAAGATAGGGCTACCTTCTCTGGAAACACCATATATTTT

v_call: TRBV5-5
clone_size: many
j_call: TRBJ2-7
d_call: .
cdr3_aa: CASILGQNEQYF
cdr3_nt: TGTGCCAGCATCTTAGGACAGAACGAGCAGTACTTC

v_call: TRBV18
clone_size: few
j_call: TRBJ2-1
d_call: TRBD2
cdr3_aa: CASSPSGTSGVNEQFF
cdr3_nt: TGTGCCAGCTCACCCTCGGGTACTAGCGGGGTTAATGAGCAGTTCTTC

v_call: TRBV6-1
clone_size: .
j_call: TRBJ2-1
d_call: TRBD2
cdr3_aa: CASREDRASGRGEQFF
cdr3_nt: TGTGCCAGCAGGGAAGACAGGGCTAGCGGGAGGGGTGAGCAGTTCTTC

v_call: TRBV12-3/TRBV12-4
clone_size: .
j_call: TRBJ1-2
d_call: .
cdr3_aa: CASSTTNYGYTF
cdr3_nt: TGTGCCAGCAGTACTACTAACTATGGCTACACCTTC

v_call: TRBV7-9
clone_size: .
j_call: TRBJ2-1
d_call: TRBD2
cdr3_aa: CASSLETSGRHEQFF
cdr3_nt: TGTGCCAGCAGCTTAGAGACTAGCGGGAGGCATGAGCAGTTCTTC

v_call: TRBV7-8
clone_size: .
j_call: TRBJ2-1
d_call: TRBD1
cdr3_aa: CASSRSGTGRINEQFF
cdr3_nt: TGTGCCAGCAGCCGGTCCGGGACAGGGAGGATCAATGAGCAGTTCTTC

v_call: TRBV6-2/TRBV6-3
clone_size: few
j_call: TRBJ2-1
d_call: TRBD2
cdr3_aa: CASSTLAGGPRGEQFF
cdr3_nt: TGTGCCAGCAGTACCTTAGCGGGAGGGCCCAGAGGTGAGCAGTTCTTC

v_call: TRBV5-6
clone_size: .
j_call: TRBJ1-2
d_call: .
cdr3_aa: CASRLQGAYGYTF
cdr3_nt: TGTGCCAGCAGGTTACAGGGAGCCTATGGCTACACCTTC

v_call: TRBV5-1
clone_size: .
j_call: TRBJ2-2
d_call: .
cdr3_aa: CASSLQPDRSMNTGELFF
cdr3_nt: TGCGCCAGCAGCTTACAACCCGACAGGTCGATGAACACCGGGGAGCTGTTTTTT

v_call: TRBV7-6
clone_size: .
j_call: TRBJ2-3
d_call: .
cdr3_aa: CASSSGLGGDTQYF
cdr3_nt: TGTGCCAGCAGCTCGGGACTGGGAGGAGATACGCAGTATTTT

v_call: TRBV15
clone_size: .
j_call: TRBJ2-5
d_call: TRBD2
cdr3_aa: CATSRLETSKETQYF
cdr3_nt: TGTGCCACCAGCAGACTCGAGACTAGCAAGGAGACCCAGTACTTC

v_call: TRBV29-1
clone_size: few
j_call: TRBJ1-2
d_call: .
cdr3_aa: CSVEVGGYGYTF
cdr3_nt: TGCAGCGTTGAAGTCGGGGGCTATGGCTACACCTTC

v_call: TRBV12-3/TRBV12-4
clone_size: many
j_call: TRBJ1-5
d_call: .
cdr3_aa: CASSRQSGENQPQHF
cdr3_nt: TGTGCCAGCAGTCGCCAATCAGGTGAAAATCAGCCCCAGCATTTT

v_call: TRBV7-3
clone_size: few
j_call: TRBJ1-6
d_call: .
cdr3_aa: CASSHTGKNSPLHF
cdr3_nt: TGTGCCAGCAGCCATACAGGGAAGAATTCACCCCTCCACTTT

v_call: TRBV5-4
clone_size: few
j_call: TRBJ2-6
d_call: .
cdr3_aa: CASSLATGKGKAGANVLTF
cdr3_nt: TGTGCCAGCAGCCTGGCAACCGGGAAAGGGAAAGCTGGGGCCAACGTCCTGACTTTC

v_call: TRBV5-5
clone_size: few
j_call: TRBJ2-1
d_call: TRBD2
cdr3_aa: CASSLTSGRGTGEQFF
cdr3_nt: TGTGCCAGCAGCTTGACTAGCGGGAGGGGTACCGGTGAGCAGTTCTTC

v_call: TRBV20-1
clone_size: few
j_call: TRBJ2-3
d_call: .
cdr3_aa: CSSNPGTDTQYF
cdr3_nt: TGCAGCTCTAACCCGGGGACAGATACGCAGTATTTT